The next 15 T cell receptor beta chains were all read from a single sample in a study of shared clonotypes between healthy human individuals. Sequencing used immunoSEQ multiplex PCR; TCRdb keeps in-frame clones, though not all of them. The top ten clones hold about 1.7% of a sample with about 680,000 clones, more than 70% of them seen once. Material for sequencing was memory CD4+ T cells sorted from blood. Subset specified: CD45RA-negative fraction. The receptors originated from a woman in her twenties or thirties in good health.

The chain couples TRBV21-1 to TRBJ2-1; the DNA was not used to check the table's D call, TRBD2. TRBV21-1 is a pseudogene. CDR3 size: 16 residues. The CDR3 DNA is TGTGCCAGCAGCATCCCACGGTGGGAGCCCTACAATGAGCAGTTCTTC. This encodes CASSIPRWEPYNEQFF.

This clone was counted a few times. The CDR3 protein is CASSLERASVGFF. Here the CDR3 DNA reads TGTGCCAGCAGCTTGGAAAGGGCCTCGGTGGGTTTCTTT. The chain uses TRBV5-4 and TRBJ1-1; D is undetermined. There are 13 residues in the CDR3. Germline-derived CDR1 and CDR2 are SGHNT and YYREEE (reference sequence). Between the trimmed V and J ends, which lost 0 bases and 13 bases, there was a span of 16 bases.

A few counts support this clone. The genes are TRBV27 and TRBJ2-2, with a weak D call TRBD1 (6 bases). This CDR3 has 14 residues. Trimming took off 7 bases at V and 2 bases at J, with 11 bases between the two ends. Germline CDR1 and CDR2: MNHEY and SMNVEV (reference sequence). CDR3 nucleotides: TGTGCCAGCACTCGACAGGAAAACACCGGGGAGCTGTTTTTT. As protein: CASTRQENTGELFF.

V usage is TRBV5-8 and J usage is TRBJ1-4; perhaps TRBD1 as D (5 bases). The CDR3 contains 16 residues. Between the trimmed V and J ends, which lost 2 bases and 7 bases, there was a span of 18 bases. Germline values: CDR1 SGHTS, CDR2 YDEGEE. CDR3 sequence reads: CASSLESTGSVEKLFF. CDR3 sequence (DNA): TGTGCCAGCAGCTTAGAATCAACAGGTTCGGTTGAAAAACTGTTTTTT.

This rearrangement joins TRBV19 to TRBJ1-1, with D unclear. CDR3 length: 13 residues. The V end lost 5 bases, the J end lost 2 bases, and 9 bases lay between the germline ends. Germline loops: CDR1 LNHDA, CDR2 SQIVND (reference sequence). This chain's CDR3 is CASSAATNTEAFF. The CDR3 nucleotides are TGTGCCAGTAGTGCTGCGACCAACACTGAAGCTTTCTTT.

This clone was counted ten times or more. V and J are TRBV9 and TRBJ2-5; tentative D call: TRBD2 (6 bases). Germline-derived CDR1 and CDR2 are SGDLS and YYNGEE. V was trimmed by 3 bases and J by 4 bases, leaving 16 bases between them. There are 15 residues in the CDR3. CDR3 coding DNA: TGTGCCAGCAGCGCCGTTGCGTCGGAGGGAGAGACCCAGTACTTC. Protein: CASSAVASEGETQYF.

The table lists this clone with a few counts. The chain uses TRBV28 and TRBJ1-2; tentatively, D is TRBD1 (6 bases). Germline CDR1 and CDR2: MDHEN and SYDVKM. Between the trimmed V and J ends, which lost 3 bases and 1 base, there was a span of 18 bases. The CDR3 has 17 amino acids. Written as DNA, the CDR3 is TGTGCCAGCAGTTTCGAGGGGGGGTCTTCCTTTAACTATGGCTACACCTTC. It yields the protein CASSFEGGSSFNYGYTF.

The chain combines TRBV5-4 with TRBJ2-3; D may match TRBD1 or TRBD2 (6 bases each). The CDR3 loop spans 16 amino acids. CDR1 is SGHNT, CDR2 YYREEE, per germline (reference sequence). V lost 4 bases to trimming and J lost 2 bases, with 17 bases between them. CDR3 coding DNA: TGTGCCAGCAGCCCCAAGGGGGGACAAGTCACAGATACGCAGTATTTT. This encodes CASSPKGGQVTDTQYF.

V and J are TRBV7-2 and TRBJ2-5; TRBD1 matches at 8 bases. The germline gives CDR1 SGHTA, CDR2 FQGNSA. This CDR3 comprises 14 residues. V lost 1 base, J lost 3 bases, and 1 base stayed unmatched. The CDR3 is CASSLVDREETQYF. The CDR3 nucleotides are TGTGCCAGCAGCTTAGTGGACAGGGAAGAGACCCAGTACTTC.

Written as DNA, the CDR3 is TGTGCCAGCTCACTAGGTCGTCCCGGCACGCAGTATTTT. Translating it yields CASSLGRPGTQYF. The chain is built from TRBV18 and TRBJ2-3; no reliable D call. The CDR3 is 13 residues long. CDR1 is KGHSH, CDR2 LQKENI, per germline. Trimming left V 4 bases short and J 9 bases short, with 14 bases between.

This rearrangement joins TRBV27 to TRBJ2-7; D is unclear. Germline V gene sequence: CDR1 MNHEY, CDR2 SMNVEV (reference sequence). Trimming shortened V by 5 bases and J by 6 bases, and 11 bases separated the two germline ends. The CDR3 has 12 amino acids. The DNA for the CDR3 is TGTGCCAGCAGTCTACCCCTGGGCGAGCAGTACTTC. It specifies CASSLPLGEQYF.

J is TRBJ1-4 and V is TRBV6-5; D call uncertain. The V end lost 2 bases, the J end lost 1 base, and 8 bases lay between the germline ends. Germline-derived CDR1 and CDR2 are MNHEY and SVGAGI. The length of the CDR3 is 15 residues. CDR3 residues: CASSYRGLTNEKLFF. The CDR3 bases are TGTGCCAGCAGTTACCGTGGCCTAACTAATGAAAAACTGTTTTTT.

A single count supports this clone. The rearrangement uses TRBV7-8 and TRBJ1-1, with no clear D. CDR1 and CDR2 from the germline V gene are SGHVS and FQNEAQ. V lost 1 base and J 1 base, leaving 4 bases between the germline ends. This CDR3 has 13 amino acids. CDR3 DNA: TGTGCCAGCAGCTTAGATACGAACACTGAAGCTTTCTTT. Translated, it gives CASSLDTNTEAFF.

The chain joins TRBV11-2 to TRBJ2-7; the match to TRBD2 covers 7 bases. V lost 4 bases, J lost 0 bases, and 6 bases stayed unmatched. The CDR3 is 15 residues long. Germline V gives CDR1 SGHAT, CDR2 FQNNGV. The CDR3: CASSSVAGSSYEQYF. As DNA, the CDR3 is TGTGCCAGCAGCTCGGTAGCGGGCAGCTCCTACGAGCAGTACTTC. Variable domain in full (rest from reference TRBV11-2 and TRBJ2-7): EAGVAQSPRYKIIEKRQSVAFWCNPISGHATLYWYQQILGQGPKLLIQFQNNGVVDDSQLPKDRFSAERLKGVDSTLKIQPAKLEDSAVYLCASSSVAGSSYEQYFGPGTRLTVT.

The chain has TRBV5-1 and TRBJ1-3; perhaps TRBD1 as D (5 bases). The CDR3 totals 15 residues. V dropped 5 bases and J dropped 0 bases, with 12 bases sitting between them. Germline-derived CDR1 and CDR2 are SGHRS and YFSETQ. The CDR3 sequence: CASRDMRGSGNTIYF. DNA of the CDR3: TGCGCCAGCAGAGATATGAGGGGCTCTGGAAACACCATATATTTT.